This T cell receptor (beta chain) was identified in a study of PD-1 blockade in classical Hodgkin lymphoma. Study conclusions and caveats: CD4+ TCR diversity rose significantly by C4D1, and CD8+ TCR diversity did not. Partial responders and progressors had significantly lower baseline TCR diversity.

About this clone itself: The target antigen is unknown.

There was relapse after autologous stem cell transplantation in every patient, and there was variation in brentuximab vedotin exposure. Relapsed/refractory classical Hodgkin lymphoma patients had complete, partial or progressive responses. Looked up from germline, CDR1 is KGHSH and CDR2 is LQKENI. The CDR3 runs to 14 residues. Trimming took off 3 bases at V and 5 bases at J, with 11 bases between the two ends. Profiling relied on immunoSEQ multiplex PCR, and the TCRdb table lists in-frame clones only, not all of them. The repertoire consists of 100,000 to 130,000 clones, with roughly nine tenths occurring once and the leading ten covering just under 20%.

This chain uses TRBV18 with TRBJ2-1; D possibly uses TRBD1 or TRBD2 (5 bases each). The TCR sequence derives from a human donor with classical Hodgkin lymphoma. Source: peripheral blood mononuclear cells (PBMCs), taken before the second cycle of nivolumab. The CDR3 loop reads CASSPRDGNNEQFF. CDR3 DNA: TGTGCCAGCTCACCCCGGGACGGCAACAATGAGCAGTTCTTC.